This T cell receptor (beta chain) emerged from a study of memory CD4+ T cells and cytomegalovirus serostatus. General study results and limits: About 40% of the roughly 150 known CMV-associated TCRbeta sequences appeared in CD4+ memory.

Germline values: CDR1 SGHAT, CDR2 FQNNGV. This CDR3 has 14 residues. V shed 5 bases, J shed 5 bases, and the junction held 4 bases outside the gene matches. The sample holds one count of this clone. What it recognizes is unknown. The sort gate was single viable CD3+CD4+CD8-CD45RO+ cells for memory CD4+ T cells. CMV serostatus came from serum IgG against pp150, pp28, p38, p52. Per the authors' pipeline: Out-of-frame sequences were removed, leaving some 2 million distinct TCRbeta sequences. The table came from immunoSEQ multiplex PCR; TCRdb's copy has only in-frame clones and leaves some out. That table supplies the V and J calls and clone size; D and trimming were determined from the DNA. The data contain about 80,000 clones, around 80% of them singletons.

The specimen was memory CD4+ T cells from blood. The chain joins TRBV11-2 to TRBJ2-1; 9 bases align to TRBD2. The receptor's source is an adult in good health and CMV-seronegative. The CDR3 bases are TGTGCCAGCAGCCCCCGACTAGCGGACAATGAGCAGTTCTTC. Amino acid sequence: CASSPRLADNEQFF.